Following are 23 T cell receptor beta chains from one sample sequenced in a study of blood T cell repertoires in COVID-19. The method was immunoSEQ multiplex PCR; TCRdb's version includes in-frame clones alone and lacks a portion of them. The table includes 150,000 to 190,000 clones, roughly 80% detected once. Specimen: PBMCs or T cells enriched from blood (not recorded which). Receptors originate from a man aged 45 to 65 who had recovered from COVID-19.

The V gene is TRBV7-2, the J gene TRBJ1-5, with 8 bases matching TRBD1. The J segment lost 4 bases and the V segment lost 5 bases, leaving 7 bases of the junction unmatched. Germline CDR1 SGHTA, CDR2 FQGNSA. The CDR3 is made up of 15 amino acids. CDR3: CASSNGQGWNQPQHF. CDR3 sequence (DNA): TGTGCCAGCAGCAACGGACAGGGTTGGAATCAGCCCCAGCATTTT.

The rearrangement links TRBV4-1 to TRBJ1-5, with D possibly matching TRBD1 (6 bases). The CDR3 sequence is 14 residues long. Germline CDR1 and CDR2: MGHRA and YSYEKL. V lost 5 bases, J lost 7 bases, and 15 bases lay in between. The CDR3 here is CASSRDTGGQPQHF. The CDR3 DNA reads TGCGCCAGCAGCAGGGACACCGGGGGGCAGCCCCAGCATTTT.

In its sample, this clone was seen a few times. The genes are TRBV19 and TRBJ1-2; weak D call: TRBD1 (5 bases). Looked up from germline, CDR1 is LNHDA and CDR2 is SQIVND (reference sequence). The CDR3 has 14 amino acids. V was clipped by 5 bases and J by 4 bases, with 14 bases between them. The CDR3 bases are TGTGCCAGTAGTCCAGGGAGGCCGCCCTATGGCTACACCTTC. This codes for CASSPGRPPYGYTF.

This sequence joins TRBV7-9 and TRBJ2-7; 9 nucleotides align to TRBD1. V lost 6 bases and J lost 4; bases outside the gene matches: 7. The CDR3 is made up of 14 amino acids. Germline V gene data show CDR1 as SEHNR and CDR2 as FQNEAQ (reference sequence). In DNA, the CDR3 is TGTGCCAGCAGGGGACAGGGCGAGGGATACGAGCAGTACTTC. Its translation: CASRGQGEGYEQYF.

V gene TRBV11-3 combines with J gene TRBJ2-5; TRBD1 matches 9 bases. Germline V gene lookup returns CDR1 SGHNT and CDR2 YENEEA. V dropped 6 bases and J dropped 6; count of bases not matched to a gene: 5. The CDR3 is 13 amino acids. The CDR3: CASRGDRAKTQYF. DNA for the CDR3: TGTGCCAGCAGAGGGGACAGGGCAAAGACCCAGTACTTC.

The V gene is TRBV27, the J gene TRBJ1-1; 9 bases match TRBD1. Trimming took 3 bases from V and 7 from J; bases not matched to a gene: 12. The CDR3 spans 16 residues. Germline CDR1 MNHEY, CDR2 SMNVEV (reference sequence). Here the CDR3 DNA reads TGTGCCAGCAGTTTCTACGAAAGACCGGGACAGGGTGAAGCTTTCTTT. Its protein product is CASSFYERPGQGEAFF.

The gene calls are TRBV7-9 and TRBJ1-1; 8 bases fit TRBD1. V lost 2 bases and J lost 3; bases outside the gene matches: 11. CDR3 length equals 17 residues. Germline assignment: CDR1 SEHNR and CDR2 FQNEAQ (reference sequence). CDR3 sequence: CASSLLTRHRGYTEAFF. Here the CDR3 DNA reads TGTGCCAGCAGCTTACTCACCCGTCACAGGGGGTACACTGAAGCTTTCTTT.

The chain combines TRBV6-5 with TRBJ1-1; D gene ambiguous. This CDR3 contains 11 residues. Germline lookup yields CDR1 MNHEY and CDR2 SVGAGI. Trimming removed 7 bases from V and 4 bases from J, with 7 bases in between. The CDR3 here is CASNGGTEAFF. The CDR3, as DNA: TGTGCCAGCAACGGTGGCACTGAAGCTTTCTTT.

The rearrangement links TRBV18 to TRBJ2-3, with TRBD2 matching over 10 bases. The V gene end was trimmed by 6 bases and the J gene end by 2 bases; junction bases not matched to a gene: 5. Germline V CDR1 and CDR2: KGHSH, LQKENI. This CDR3 region has 15 residues. CDR3 bases: TGTGCCAGCTCCATAAGCGGGGGGGACACAGATACGCAGTATTTT. Amino acid sequence: CASSISGGDTDTQYF.

This clone came up a few times. This chain joins TRBV27 and TRBJ1-1, with D possibly TRBD1 on 6 matching bases. V gave up 2 bases and J gave up 1 base, with 17 bases separating them. Germline loops: CDR1 MNHEY, CDR2 SMNVEV (reference sequence). The CDR3 loop spans 17 amino acids. In nucleotides, the CDR3 is TGTGCCAGCAGTTTAGGACAGCACACTTTAGGGAACACTGAAGCTTTCTTT. Amino acids: CASSLGQHTLGNTEAFF.

This CDR3 is CASRPQGANQPQHF. The CDR3 DNA follows: TGTGCCAGTAGGCCACAGGGGGCGAATCAGCCCCAGCATTTT. The chain combines TRBV19 with TRBJ1-5; 9 bases match TRBD1. CDR3 length: 14 amino acids. From germline, CDR1 is LNHDA and CDR2 SQIVND (reference sequence). V shed 6 bases, J shed 4 bases, and the junction held 4 bases outside the gene matches.

The chain uses TRBV5-1 and TRBJ2-2; 11 positions match TRBD1. The CDR3 spans 16 residues. CDR1 SGHRS and CDR2 YFSETQ come from the germline V gene. V was clipped by 4 bases and J by 6 bases; unmatched bases: 8. CDR3 loop: CASSLRTGGAAGELFF. DNA of the CDR3: TGCGCCAGCAGCCTCCGGACAGGGGGCGCAGCCGGGGAGCTGTTTTTT.

The CDR3 DNA reads as TGTGCCAGCAGCTTATGGGGGCGGACAGACAATGAGCAGTTCTTC. It translates to CASSLWGRTDNEQFF. This rearrangement joins TRBV7-9 to TRBJ2-1; the D gene is possibly TRBD1 (6 bases). V was pared by 2 bases and J by 5 bases, with 13 bases between. The CDR3 is 15 amino acids. Germline assignment: CDR1 SEHNR and CDR2 FQNEAQ (reference sequence).

The V and J genes are TRBV5-4 and TRBJ1-2, with D perhaps TRBD1 (6 bases). The CDR3 is 15 amino acids. Germline V gene sequence: CDR1 SGHNT, CDR2 YYREEE (reference sequence). V lost 1 base to trimming and J lost 4 bases, with 14 bases between them. The CDR3 nucleotides are TGTGCCAGCAGCTTGCCTGGGGGGGCTAGCTATGGCTACACCTTC. Protein sequence: CASSLPGGASYGYTF.

The chain has TRBV11-2 and TRBJ1-4, with 8 bases matching TRBD1. The ends lost 6 bases at V and 7 bases at J; junction bases unmatched: 10. Germline V lookup: CDR1 SGHAT, CDR2 FQNNGV. The CDR3 has 15 amino acids. Here the CDR3 DNA reads TGTGCCAGCAGTTTGAGCAGGGGGCAAGGTGAAAAACTGTTTTTT. It yields the protein CASSLSRGQGEKLFF.

The chain links TRBV12-2 to TRBJ2-5; TRBD2, the table's D call, lacks a check against the DNA. TRBV12-2 is a pseudogene segment. CDR3 length equals 19 residues. CDR3 bases: TGTGCAAGTCGCTTAGCTGTCTGGACTAGCGGGGGTGCACAAGAGACCCAGTACTTC. Translation gives CASRLAVWTSGGAQETQYF.

This rearrangement joins TRBV12-3 or TRBV12-4 to TRBJ1-1, with unresolved D. This CDR3 has 13 residues. V lost 6 bases and J 1 base, leaving 9 bases between the germline ends. The chain's CDR3 is CASRIRRNTEAFF. In nucleotides, the CDR3 is TGTGCCAGCAGAATTCGTCGGAACACTGAAGCTTTCTTT.

This clone was recorded only once. This chain connects TRBV25-1 to TRBJ1-4, with 9 bases aligning to TRBD1. Looked up from germline, CDR1 is MGHDK and CDR2 is SYGVNS. The CDR3 runs 17 residues. With 3 bases clipped from V and 3 bases from J, the junction kept 8 bases outside the gene matches. CDR3: CASSEAGTGLANEKLFF. The CDR3 DNA is TGTGCCAGCAGTGAGGCCGGGACAGGGCTGGCTAATGAAAAACTGTTTTTT.

V gene TRBV27 combines with J gene TRBJ2-1; no reliable D call. Germline CDR1 and CDR2: MNHEY and SMNVEV (reference sequence). Trimming removed 0 bases at V and 6 bases at J, with 9 bases between. The CDR3 totals 14 residues. CDR3 sequence: CASSLSTVGNEQFF. The CDR3 region has the DNA TGTGCCAGCAGTTTATCCACAGTGGGCAATGAGCAGTTCTTC.

This rearrangement joins TRBV6-2 or TRBV6-3 to TRBJ2-2; TRBD1 might be the D (5 bases). Germline V gene sequence: CDR1 MNHEY, CDR2 SVGEGT. There are 13 residues in the CDR3. Trimming stripped 5 bases from V and 4 bases from J, with 8 bases between. The CDR3, as DNA: TGTGCCAGCAGTACAGGAATCACCGGGGAGCTGTTTTTT. As protein: CASSTGITGELFF.

The chain carries TRBV14 and TRBJ2-7; 7 nucleotides align to TRBD2. V was pared by 5 bases and J by 4 bases, with 5 bases of the junction left unmatched. CDR3 length: 13 residues. The germline gives CDR1 SGHDN, CDR2 FVKESK. CDR3 sequence: CASSWDYQYEQYF. The CDR3 nucleotides are TGTGCCAGCAGCTGGGACTACCAATACGAGCAGTACTTC.

This clone has a handful of counts. CDR3 coding DNA: TGTGCCAGCAGCTTACTCCTCGGACAGGGAGGCTACGAGCAGTACTTC. This sequence encodes CASSLLLGQGGYEQYF. This rearrangement joins TRBV7-6 to TRBJ2-7; 8 bases match TRBD1. CDR1 is SGHVS and CDR2 is FNYEAQ in the germline V gene. The CDR3 runs 16 residues. V lost 2 bases and J lost 3; bases outside the gene matches: 9. The complete variable domain, with remaining parts taken from reference TRBV7-6 and TRBJ2-7, reads GAGVSQSPRYKVTKRGQDVALRCDPISGHVSLYWYRQALGQGPEFLTYFNYEAQQDKSGLPNDRFSAERPEGSISTLTIQRTEQRDSAMYRCASSLLLGQGGYEQYFGPGTRLTVT.

This chain connects TRBV11-2 to TRBJ1-4; tentative D call: TRBD1 (5 bases). Trimming took off 2 bases at V and 8 bases at J, with 15 bases between the two ends. From germline, CDR1 is SGHAT and CDR2 FQNNGV. The CDR3 is 15 amino acids. CDR3 DNA: TGTGCCAGCAGCTTAAATGTGGGGGGAGGGGAAAAACTGTTTTTT. Translating gives CASSLNVGGGEKLFF.